The sequence of this T cell receptor (beta chain) was determined in a study of T cells in Graves' hyperthyroidism and ophthalmopathy. As for the study in general: Before treatment of any kind, peripheral blood was taken at initial diagnosis.

Amplified regions were TCR beta CDR3 sequences from RNA transcripts. RT-PCR in the first round (using the HTBI primer set) targeted the TCR CDR3. TCRdb re-analysed the multiplex PCR reads in MiXCR, keeping a single row per CDR3 protein. The profile covers 600,000 or so distinct CDR3 sequences, with 15% to 20% appearing a single time and 3.5% to 4% taken by the ten largest. Study conclusions and caveats: Most thyroid clonotypes expanded above 0.001 were also detected in blood. Model output signaled ophthalmopathy a median roughly 6.5 months ahead of onset. By a 13 V-J model, ophthalmopathy was set apart from stable hyperthyroidism.

V dropped 6 bases and J dropped 4; count of bases not matched to a gene: 11. The CDR3 is 15 residues long. Germline V gene lookup returns CDR1 SNHLY and CDR2 FYNNEI. The sample holds many counts of this clonotype. Antigen unknown. The chain recombines TRBV2 with TRBJ1-2; 7 nucleotides agree with TRBD1. Input material: blood. This clonotype was sampled from a woman aged 30 to 39 with Graves' hyperthyroidism. The CDR3 reads CASSKEQGLSYGYTF. CDR3 bases: TGTGCCAGCAGCAAAGAACAGGGGTTGAGCTATGGCTACACCTTC.